This TCR beta chain stems from a study of T cells expressing NK-cell markers. Study-level background: Underlying the TCR beta repertoires were sorted CD3+CD56+NKG2C+, CD3+CD56+NKG2C- and CD3+CD56-NKG2C+ T cells.

5'RACE template switching built TCR beta cDNA with unique molecular identifiers. TCRdb re-analyzed the 5' RACE reads; it lists each CDR3 protein once, without DNA. Here the sample table reports 400,000 or so distinct CDR3 sequences. The CDR3 is 11 residues long. Germline values: CDR1 SGHRS, CDR2 YFSETQ. The study, taken as a whole, reports: Also leading the CD3+CD56-NKG2C+ fraction in several donors were these clonotypes. Dominant NKG2C+ clonotype frequencies of roughly 1.0-7.0% of CD8+ T cells were measured in about 6 donors.

With regard to this clonotype: Its antigen is still unknown.

The rearrangement links TRBV5-1 to TRBJ2-7; the D call from TCRdb, TRBD1, cannot be confirmed without DNA. Sequencing input: blood T cells: a sorted CD56 or NKG2C T cell subset, CD4+ or CD8+ T cells, or bulk PBMC T cells (not recorded which). The TCR sequence derives from a woman in her 50s in good health. CDR3 sequence: CASSLDRVRYF.